This TCR beta chain appears in the sequencing data of a study of CDR3 diversity in severe acne. Germline CDR1 reads MDHEN; CDR2 reads SYDVKM. Deletions cut 4 bases from V and 7 bases from J, with 11 bases between. The CDR3 has 14 amino acids. Each CDR3 protein gets one entry after TCRdb re-called the PCR reads with MiXCR. The sample shows more than 80,000 distinct CDR3 sequences, approximately 49% of them seen only once. The chain has TRBV28 and TRBJ1-6; D ambiguous. This receptor was taken from a male donor with severe acne vulgaris. Sequencing was performed on blood. The CDR3 region has the DNA TGTGCCAGCAGTTACCGGGCCACGAATTCACCCCTCCACTTT. Protein: CASSYRATNSPLHF.